This TCR beta chain was sequenced for a study of identical twins (dated by TCRdb to the mid-2010s). Broadly, across the study: To test whether fetal clonotypes persist, the study used deep sequencing on TCR alpha and beta repertoires from monozygotic twins, unrelated adults of various ages, and cord blood. To rule out contamination, replicate twin experiments were performed at different times with different library preparation protocols.

Library generation was performed with 5' RACE. Sequencing took place on an Illumina HiSeq 2000. Template switching added a universal primer binding site, and the final cDNA carried a unique molecular identifier that allowed TCR cDNA molecules to be counted accurately. Specific primers in the conserved constant-segment region were used to synthesize first-strand cDNA for the TCR alpha and beta chains. Each cDNA library was double barcoded, with a SMART-Mk sample barcode plus Illumina barcodes, to control for contamination. Two successive PCR steps introduced TruSeq adapter sequences along with Illumina sample barcodes. TCR alpha and beta cDNA libraries were sequenced on the Illumina HiSeq platform with custom primers. The original methods were these. MiGEC was used to process raw reads and extract unique molecular identifiers, and MiXCR was used to find CDR3 positions. Recombination models were inferred per individual with the repgenHMM and IGoR tools using an EM algorithm. Shared clonotype analysis was performed with the tcR package in R, normalizing sharing by the product of cloneset sizes. To study raw recombination free of thymic and clonal selection effects, out-of-frame nonproductive sequences were analyzed. The public reads were reprocessed in TCRdb via fastp at Q25 and MiXCR, keeping in-frame beta chains. All rows with the same CDR3 protein become a single entry with the most common DNA and genes. These V and J calls derive from TCRdb rather than the authors' analysis. This sample holds roughly 1.6 million distinct CDR3 sequences; less than 40% were observed only once. The ten largest clones take up about 0.27% of the sample.

Sequences MNHNY (CDR1) and SVGAGI (CDR2) are obtained from the germline V gene (reference sequence). Spanning cysteine to phenylalanine, the CDR3 consists of 15 amino acids. Just the 45-base CDR3 DNA is kept, in frame starting at base 1. General findings and caveats noted by the study authors: Compared with coincidental sharing between unrelated individuals, an excess of low generation-probability sequences was observed among out-of-frame TCR alpha sequences shared between twins. In monozygotic twins, out-of-frame TCR alpha sharing was systematically underestimated by recombination models, although the models agreed with sharing between unrelated individuals. Zero-insertion analyses could be partly confounded by invariant T cells such as MAIT and iNKT, although diverse VJ usage argued against such confounding for most clonotypes. The excess sharing between twins in beta out-of-frame sequences was weaker because fewer shared sequences reduced the signal-to-noise ratio. Fewer insertions were carried by abundant cord blood beta clonotypes; a weaker similar trend was observed in young adult naive repertoires, while no such trend was observed in memory repertoires. Because the same donors could not be followed over many years, the conclusions relied on cross-sectional statistical analysis.

Points on this clonotype: The antigen it recognizes is unknown. The junction departs from germline at one end; a sequencing error may be responsible.

Every donor in the study was a healthy Caucasian. This sequence uses TRBV6-6 and TRBJ2-2; the D gene cannot be resolved reliably. The sequenced material came from cord blood. The receptor's source is a newborn girl in good health. At the DNA level, the sequence is TGTGCCAGCAGTTTGGTCACCAGAAACACCAGGGAGCTGTTTTTT. The resulting protein is CASSLVTRNTRELFF.